The rows below give T cell receptor beta chains drawn from one sample of a study of cytomegalovirus exposure and HLA in healthy donors. Some clones are missing from TCRdb's copy, which holds only in-frame ones; the method was immunoSEQ multiplex PCR. Counted here are hundreds of thousands of clones, more than 60% occurring once; the ten biggest clones make up approximately 1.7%. Source material: PBMCs. The receptors originated from a woman younger than 45 in good health and CMV-seronegative. Both conserved end residues are part of each CDR3. The D gene is left open where the match is weak. Where a row states a size, it is once, few, many or the class of an expanded clone; other rows omit it.

length	D	J	V	size	DNA	CDR3
14	TRBD2	TRBJ2-3	TRBV5-1	-	TGCGCCAGCAGGGATAGCGGGGGCACAGATACGCAGTATTTT	CASRDSGGTDTQYF
14	TRBD1	TRBJ1-1	TRBV9	-	TGTGCCAGCAGCGCACTGACACAGGGGCCTGAAGCTTTCTTT	CASSALTQGPEAFF
13	-	TRBJ1-1	TRBV25-1	few	TGTGCCAGCAGGGCTACAGGGAACACTGAAGCTTTCTTT	CASRATGNTEAFF
13	TRBD2	TRBJ2-1	TRBV5-4	-	TGTGCCAGCAGGAGGACTAGCGGTAATGAGCAGTTCTTC	CASRRTSGNEQFF
19	TRBD2	TRBJ2-2	TRBV5-4	-	TGTGCCAGCAGCCGTGAATTAAGCGGGGGGATCGCGAACACCGGGGAGCTGTTTTTT	CASSRELSGGIANTGELFF
13	-	TRBJ2-7	TRBV19	-	TGTGCCAGTAGTATTAGGACAGCTAGAGAGCAGTACTTC	CASSIRTAREQYF
16	-	TRBJ1-4	TRBV19	few	TGTGCCAGTAGTATAGGGGAAGGCGCCGGGGAGGAAAAACTGTTTTTT	CASSIGEGAGEEKLFF
12	-	TRBJ2-3	TRBV6-1	-	TGTGCCAGCAGTCCCCTCGCAGATACGCAGTATTTT	CASSPLADTQYF
13	TRBD1	TRBJ1-5	TRBV6-4	-	TGTGCCAGCAGTGAGGACAGGGGTACGCCCCAGCATTTT	CASSEDRGTPQHF
16	TRBD2	TRBJ2-3	TRBV10-3	-	TGTGCCATCAGTGACCGAGGGAAGCGGGAGACAGATACGCAGTATTTT	CAISDRGKRETDTQYF
15	TRBD2	TRBJ2-7	TRBV6-5	-	TGTGCCAGCAGCCCGGTAGCGGGGCCAGATTACGAGCAGTACTTC	CASSPVAGPDYEQYF
15	TRBD1	TRBJ1-5	TRBV5-5	-	TGTGCCAGCAGCTTTGGGGACAGGCAAAATCAGCCCCAGCATTTT	CASSFGDRQNQPQHF
13	-	TRBJ2-5	TRBV7-6	-	TGTGCTAGCAGCTTAAATAGACAAGAGACCCAGTACTTC	CASSLNRQETQYF
16	-	TRBJ1-3	TRBV10-3	-	TGTGCCATCAGTGAGGAACAAAAGTCCGCCGGAAACACCATATATTTT	CAISEEQKSAGNTIYF
15	TRBD1	TRBJ2-5	TRBV10-2	-	TGCGCCAGCAGTGAGTCGCCAGGGGGCCGGGAGACCCAGTACTTC	CASSESPGGRETQYF
16	TRBD1	TRBJ1-5	TRBV7-9	-	TGTTCCAGCAGCTTGACAGGGGGGAATAGCAATCAGCCCCAGCATTTT	CSSSLTGGNSNQPQHF
18	-	TRBJ2-6	TRBV27	once	TGTGCCAGCAGTTTATTCGGGCGGGGACCTTCTGGGGCCAACGTCCTGACTTTC	CASSLFGRGPSGANVLTF
13	-	TRBJ2-1	TRBV10-3	-	TGTGCCATCAGTGGGAGGGAAGACAGTGAGCAGTTCTTC	CAISGREDSEQFF
15	-	TRBJ2-1	TRBV19	-	TGTGCCAGTAGTACCCTAGCGCTAATAAAGAATGAGCAGTTCTTC	CASSTLALIKNEQFF
13	-	TRBJ1-4	TRBV19	-	TGTGCCAGTAGTCCCAGACAGAATGAAAAACTGTTTTTT	CASSPRQNEKLFF